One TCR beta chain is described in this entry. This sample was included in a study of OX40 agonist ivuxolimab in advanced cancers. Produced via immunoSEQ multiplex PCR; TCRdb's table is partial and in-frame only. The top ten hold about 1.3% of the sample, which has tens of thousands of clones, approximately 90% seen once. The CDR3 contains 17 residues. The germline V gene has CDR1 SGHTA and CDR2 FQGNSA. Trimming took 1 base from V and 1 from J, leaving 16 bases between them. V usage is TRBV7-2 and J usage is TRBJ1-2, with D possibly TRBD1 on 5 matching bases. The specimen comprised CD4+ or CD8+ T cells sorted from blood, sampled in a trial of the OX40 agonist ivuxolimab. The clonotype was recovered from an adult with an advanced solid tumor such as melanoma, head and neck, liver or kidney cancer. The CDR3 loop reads CASSLGPGLMGNYGYTF. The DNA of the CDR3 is TGTGCCAGCAGCTTAGGCCCGGGACTAATGGGTAACTATGGCTACACCTTC.